These 24 T cell receptor beta chains originate from one sample sequenced in a study of response to subunit inactivated influenza vaccine. Each CDR3 protein is one row after TCRdb ran MiXCR on the RT-PCR reads. The sample yields approximately 520,000 distinct CDR3 sequences, less than 30% seen once. Sample: CD4+ T cells sorted from PBMCs, taken roughly 5 days after vaccination. Receptors were obtained from a man aged 45-65 years who received an inactivated influenza vaccine.

This clonotype has at least ten counts. The genes are TRBV12-3 or TRBV12-4 and TRBJ1-6; no reliable D call. The germline V and J ends were trimmed by 1 base and 7 bases, with 8 bases remaining between them. CDR3 size: 14 residues. CDR3 in amino acids: CASSLGTSNSPLHF. The CDR3 nucleotides read TGTGCCAGCAGTTTAGGGACTTCGAATTCACCCCTCCACTTT.

The chain is built from TRBV20-1 and TRBJ2-1; D possibly corresponds to TRBD1 (5 bases). Trimming pared 1 base from V and 6 bases from J, leaving 13 bases between. Germline V CDR1 and CDR2: DFQATT, SNEGSKA (reference sequence). CDR3 length: 14 amino acids. The CDR3 sequence is CSARARDNSNEQFF. Here the CDR3 DNA reads TGCAGTGCTAGAGCCAGGGATAACTCCAATGAGCAGTTCTTC.

The chain recombines TRBV20-1 with TRBJ2-7; a possible D gene is TRBD1 (6 bases). Germline loops: CDR1 DFQATT, CDR2 SNEGSKA (reference sequence). The length of the CDR3 is 12 residues. Here the CDR3 DNA reads TGCAGCGTCCAGGGACACTCCTACGAGCAGTACTTC. This translates into CSVQGHSYEQYF.

This clonotype has more than one count but fewer than ten. CDR3 protein: CATSRYETSGSNEQFF. In DNA, the CDR3 is TGTGCCACCAGTAGGTATGAGACTAGCGGGAGTAATGAGCAGTTCTTC. This chain connects TRBV24-1 to TRBJ2-1; 12 nucleotides agree with TRBD2. Germline CDR1 KGHDR, CDR2 SFDVKD. The CDR3 runs to 16 residues. Trimming took 6 bases from V and 7 from J; bases not matched to a gene: 9.

This clonotype appeared a few times. The chain employs TRBV20-1 and TRBJ2-3; tentative D call: TRBD1 (6 bases). The germline V and J ends were trimmed by 6 bases and 2 bases, with 24 bases remaining between them. This CDR3 comprises 17 residues. The germline V gene has CDR1 DFQATT and CDR2 SNEGSKA (reference sequence). The CDR3 reads CSAPWGWTETYTDTQYF. CDR3 DNA: TGCAGTGCCCCCTGGGGGTGGACAGAGACTTACACAGATACGCAGTATTTT.

This clonotype was seen only once. Written as DNA, the CDR3 is TGTGCCAGCTCACCAGCAAGGGCTGAGACCCAGTACTTC. It specifies CASSPARAETQYF. The V gene is TRBV18, the J gene TRBJ2-5; D is unclear. Trimming took off 2 bases at V and 5 bases at J, with 9 bases between the two ends. Germline values: CDR1 KGHSH, CDR2 LQKENI. This CDR3 spans 13 amino acids.

This clonotype was detected a few times. This chain joins TRBV5-6 and TRBJ2-3; TRBD2 aligns across 10 bases. Germline V gives CDR1 SGHDT, CDR2 YYEEEE. The CDR3 sequence is 15 residues long. With 3 bases clipped from V and 7 bases from J, the junction kept 8 bases outside the gene matches. The CDR3 DNA reads as TGTGCCAGCAGCTCCCAGCGGGGGGGAGTAAATACGCAGTATTTT. As protein: CASSSQRGGVNTQYF.

The V call is TRBV7-9, the J call TRBJ2-7, with 12 bases lining up with TRBD2. The CDR3 consists of 14 residues. V lost 5 bases and J lost 3; bases outside the gene matches: 2. Germline CDR1 and CDR2: SEHNR and FQNEAQ (reference sequence). The CDR3 nucleotides are TGTGCCAGCAGCAAACTAGCGGGAGGCTACGAGCAGTACTTC. Protein sequence: CASSKLAGGYEQYF.

The CDR3 bases are TGTGCCAGCAGTTTACACCGGGGCGAGACCCAGTACTTC. The encoded protein is CASSLHRGETQYF. The chain uses TRBV12-3 or TRBV12-4 and TRBJ2-5; D is tentatively TRBD1 or TRBD2 (5 bases each). This CDR3 has 13 residues. The germline V and J ends were trimmed by 2 bases and 5 bases, with 9 bases remaining between them.

This clonotype was detected only a few times. The chain couples TRBV2 to TRBJ1-1; D is ambiguous. Germline lookup yields CDR1 SNHLY and CDR2 FYNNEI. Trimming took off 9 bases at V and 3 bases at J, with 17 bases between the two ends. The CDR3 loop spans 14 amino acids. The CDR3 DNA is TGTGCCAGGGGCGGCAGCCGAGGATACACTGAAGCTTTCTTT. Translated: CARGGSRGYTEAFF.

A word on this clonotype: At one boundary the junction diverges from the germline segment, which might be a read error. The chain joins TRBV7-9 to TRBJ2-2; D might be TRBD2 (5 bases). CDR3 length: 14 amino acids. Germline loops: CDR1 SEHNR, CDR2 FQNEAQ (reference sequence). The CDR3 DNA follows: TGTGCCAGCAGCTTAGAAGGAGACACCGGGGAGCTGTCTTTT. This translates into CASSLEGDTGELSF. The full variable domain, in which reference TRBV7-9 and TRBJ2-2 provide the parts outside the CDR3, is DTGVSQNPRHKITKRGQNVTFRCDPISEHNRLYWYRQTLGQGPEFLTYFQNEAQLEKSRLLSDRFSAERPKGSFSTLEIQRTEQGDSAMYLCASSLEGDTGELSFGEGSRLTVL.

The table lists this clonotype with many counts. Its ends do not fully match the called genes, so a read error is possible. The chain employs TRBV5-1 and TRBJ2-2; D perhaps matches TRBD1 (5 bases). CDR3 length: 14 amino acids. CDR1 SGHRS and CDR2 YFSETQ come from the germline V gene. CDR3 coding DNA: TGTGCCAGCAGTTTAGGACAGAACACCGGGGAGCTGTTTTTT. Encoded protein: CASSLGQNTGELFF.

This clonotype was counted between two and nine times. The rearrangement uses TRBV30 and TRBJ1-2; TRBD1 aligns across 9 bases. Germline V gene data show CDR1 as GTSNPN and CDR2 as SVGIG (reference sequence). The length of the CDR3 is 14 residues. The junction had 5 bases not matched to a gene; V was cut back by 1 base and J by 5 bases. CDR3 nucleotides: TGTGCCTGGAGTGACGGACAGGGGTGGTATGGCTACACCTTC. It translates to CAWSDGQGWYGYTF.

This clonotype was seen a handful of times. The rearrangement joins TRBV7-9 to TRBJ2-3, with TRBD1 as a possible D gene (7 bases). V was clipped by 5 bases and J by 11 bases, with 23 bases between them. Per the germline V gene, CDR1 is SEHNR and CDR2 is FQNEAQ (reference sequence). The CDR3 runs 15 residues. CDR3 in amino acids: CASSTGRDRGDMQYF. DNA of the CDR3: TGTGCCAGCAGCACGGGGCGGGACAGAGGGGACATGCAGTATTTT. The full variable domain, in which reference TRBV7-9 and TRBJ2-3 provide the parts outside the CDR3, is DTGVSQNPRHKITKRGQNVTFRCDPISEHNRLYWYRQTLGQGPEFLTYFQNEAQLEKSRLLSDRFSAERPKGSFSTLEIQRTEQGDSAMYLCASSTGRDRGDMQYFGPGTRLTVL.

This clonotype was detected a few times. The chain carries TRBV6-1 and TRBJ2-1; 8 nucleotides match TRBD2. This CDR3 contains 18 residues. With 1 base clipped from V and 6 bases from J, the junction kept 14 bases outside the gene matches. CDR1 and CDR2 from the germline V gene are MNHNS and SASEGT. The CDR3 DNA is TGTGCCAGCAGTGAAGGGTGGGGTTGGACTAGCTGGGTCAATGAGCAGTTCTTC. It yields the protein CASSEGWGWTSWVNEQFF.

Ten or more counts support this clonotype. This rearrangement joins TRBV6-1 to TRBJ2-2, with a possible D match to TRBD2 (7 bases). Germline V lookup: CDR1 MNHNS, CDR2 SASEGT. The CDR3 consists of 16 residues. Between the trimmed V and J ends, which lost 5 bases and 1 base, there was a span of 14 bases. CDR3: CASSPLGGGNTGELFF. CDR3 sequence (DNA): TGTGCCAGCAGTCCTCTAGGGGGGGGGAACACCGGGGAGCTGTTTTTT.

The rearrangement joins TRBV20-1 to TRBJ2-1, with no clear D. Trimming took 6 bases from V and 3 from J, leaving 9 bases between them. Germline V gives CDR1 DFQATT, CDR2 SNEGSKA (reference sequence). There are 12 residues in the CDR3. CDR3 nucleotides: TGCAGTGCCGCGCCACACTACAATGAGCAGTTCTTC. Translating it yields CSAAPHYNEQFF.

This clonotype appeared a few times. V is TRBV2 and J is TRBJ1-5, with D uncertain. This CDR3 spans 12 amino acids. CDR1 and CDR2 (germline): SNHLY, FYNNEI. Between the trimmed V and J ends, which lost 1 base and 5 bases, there was a span of 3 bases. CDR3 loop: CASSEGDQPQHF. The CDR3 DNA sequence: TGTGCCAGCAGTGAAGGGGATCAGCCCCAGCATTTT. The variable domain in full, completed from reference TRBV2 and TRBJ1-5, reads EPEVTQTPSHQVTQMGQEVILRCVPISNHLYFYWYRQILGQKVEFLVSFYNNEISEKSEIFDDQFSVERPDGSNFTLKIRSTKLEDSAMYFCASSEGDQPQHFGDGTRLSIL.

The V and J genes are TRBV12-3 or TRBV12-4 and TRBJ2-5; D call uncertain. This CDR3 has 13 amino acids. V was pared by 3 bases and J by 4 bases, with 9 bases between. The CDR3 loop is CASSFVSPETQYF. The CDR3 DNA reads as TGTGCCAGCAGTTTTGTGTCACCAGAGACCCAGTACTTC.

The chain recombines TRBV12-3 or TRBV12-4 with TRBJ2-7, with 8 bases aligning to TRBD1. The CDR3 is made up of 14 amino acids. The J segment lost 6 bases and the V segment lost 2 bases, leaving 6 bases of the junction unmatched. The DNA of the CDR3 is TGTGCCAGCAGTTTAATGGACAGGGCTCTCGAGCAGTACTTC. This encodes CASSLMDRALEQYF.

The chain employs TRBV3-1 and TRBJ2-7; D is possibly TRBD1 (5 bases). Trimming stripped 1 base from V and 3 bases from J, with 13 bases between. There are 15 residues in the CDR3. CDR1 LGHDT and CDR2 YNNKEL come from the germline V gene (reference sequence). CDR3 region: CASSQGAGLNYEQYF. CDR3 nucleotide sequence: TGTGCCAGCAGCCAAGGGGCAGGGCTGAACTACGAGCAGTACTTC.

The sample holds many counts of this clonotype. The chain is built from TRBV15 and TRBJ1-2, with D possibly TRBD1 on 5 matching bases. Between the trimmed V and J ends, which lost 1 base and 5 bases, there was a span of 11 bases. CDR1 and CDR2 (germline): LNHNV, YYDKDF (reference sequence). This CDR3 has 14 residues. The CDR3, as DNA: TGTGCCACCAGCAGAGGAGGGGACCGATATGGCTACACCTTC. Its protein product is CATSRGGDRYGYTF.

About this clonotype: A single base separates this from a much larger clone, so it may be a read error. The rearrangement joins TRBV7-2 to TRBJ1-1; no definite D call. Trimming took off 2 bases at V and 1 base at J, with 5 bases between the two ends. CDR3 length equals 13 residues. Germline V gives CDR1 SGHTA, CDR2 FQGNSA. In nucleotides, the CDR3 is TGTGCCAGCAGCTTACAGCAGAACACTGAAGCTTTCTTT. It codes for CASSLQQNTEAFF.

This clonotype was found a few times. The rearrangement links TRBV6-5 to TRBJ2-7; no firm D call. The germline V gene encodes CDR1 MNHEY and CDR2 SVGAGI. This CDR3 has 11 amino acids. V was shortened by 6 bases and J by 4 bases, with 7 bases between the two germline ends. Written as DNA, the CDR3 is TGTGCCAGCAGAGAAGGGTACGAGCAGTACTTC. Protein sequence: CASREGYEQYF.